This entry lists 9 T cell receptor beta chains sequenced from one sample in a study of blood T cell repertoires in COVID-19 (dated by TCRdb to 2020 to 2022). Libraries were built with the immunoSEQ multiplex PCR assay. The immuneACCESS repertoire file appears here via TCRdb, limited to in-frame rearrangements. These files lack a portion of the clones; in checked studies, under half of the deficit traces to unresolved V genes, and the cause of the others is not known. The sample contains roughly 52,000 clones, approximately 89% of them found a single time. Together, the top ten hold around 30% of the sample. Sequencing was carried out using peripheral blood. All receptors come from a woman older than 75 with acute or convalescent COVID-19.

This chain uses TRBV6-5 with TRBJ1-1; the D is unclear. The CDR3 loop spans 14 amino acids. CDR1 MNHEY and CDR2 SVGAGI come from the germline V gene. V gave up 2 bases and J gave up 1 base, with 8 bases separating them. The CDR3 loop reads CASSYRGSNTEAFF. The CDR3 DNA sequence: TGTGCCAGCAGTTACCGGGGATCGAACACTGAAGCTTTCTTT.

This sequence joins TRBV7-9 and TRBJ2-3; D ambiguous. The V gene's germline CDR1 is SEHNR and CDR2 FQNEAQ (reference sequence). The CDR3 spans 12 residues. V dropped 3 bases and J dropped 5 bases, with 6 bases sitting between them. The CDR3 region has the DNA TGTGCCAGCAGCTTTAGTAGAGATACGCAGTATTTT. Amino acids: CASSFSRDTQYF.

In its sample, this clone was seen once. V gene TRBV27 combines with J gene TRBJ2-7; D is perhaps TRBD2 (6 bases). The CDR3 consists of 15 residues. V was trimmed by 5 bases and J by 0 bases, leaving 14 bases between them. Per the germline V gene, CDR1 is MNHEY and CDR2 is SMNVEV (reference sequence). The CDR3 protein is CASSPRAGRSYEQYF. The CDR3 region has the DNA TGTGCCAGCAGTCCTCGGGCGGGGCGCTCCTACGAGCAGTACTTC.

This chain links TRBV6-1 with TRBJ2-5; maybe TRBD2 (6 bases). This CDR3 comprises 15 residues. The V end was cut by 2 bases, the J end by 7 bases, with 17 bases between. In germline, CDR1 is MNHNS, CDR2 SASEGT. The CDR3 DNA sequence: TGTGCCAGCAGTGAATCGGGGGATAGCCGGGGGACCCAGTACTTC. This sequence encodes CASSESGDSRGTQYF.

This clone was observed a few times. The chain employs TRBV19 and TRBJ1-6; 7 bases fit TRBD1. J gave up 7 bases and V 9 bases, and 6 bases lay outside the gene matches. Germline CDR1 reads LNHDA; CDR2 reads SQIVND (reference sequence). This CDR3 contains 13 residues. CDR3 in amino acids: CASSQGTNSPLHF. The CDR3 DNA reads TGTGCCAGCTCACAGGGGACGAATTCACCCCTCCACTTT.

The chain has TRBV19 and TRBJ1-5, with a tentative D call TRBD1 (6 bases). The CDR3 sequence is 16 residues long. Germline lookup yields CDR1 LNHDA and CDR2 SQIVND (reference sequence). V lost 5 bases and J lost 1, with 15 bases in between. The CDR3 reads CASSGPGTPSNQPQHF. CDR3 nucleotides: TGTGCCAGTAGTGGACCCGGGACACCGAGCAATCAGCCCCAGCATTTT.

The chain couples TRBV11-2 to TRBJ2-7, with 7 bases that match TRBD1. Trimming removed 5 bases from V and 4 bases from J; junction bases left unmatched: 8. The CDR3 has 14 amino acids. Germline values: CDR1 SGHAT, CDR2 FQNNGV. CDR3 in DNA: TGTGCCAGCAGCCCACGGGACAGATGGTACGAGCAGTACGTC. It yields the protein CASSPRDRWYEQYV.

The CDR3 sequence: CASSSDRVNTEAFF. The CDR3 region has the DNA TGTGCCAGCAGTTCAGACAGGGTGAACACTGAAGCTTTCTTT. The rearrangement uses TRBV6-5 and TRBJ1-1; the match to TRBD1 covers 7 bases. The CDR3 contains 14 residues. Germline lookup yields CDR1 MNHEY and CDR2 SVGAGI. J lost 0 bases, V lost 4 bases, and 2 bases had no gene match.

This chain uses TRBV27 with TRBJ1-5; no reliable D call. The length of the CDR3 is 15 residues. Trimming took 2 bases from V and 8 from J, leaving 16 bases between them. Germline lookup yields CDR1 MNHEY and CDR2 SMNVEV (reference sequence). The CDR3 coding sequence is TGTGCCAGCAGTTTAGGTGTAGATTCCCTAGAGCCCCAGCATTTT. It encodes CASSLGVDSLEPQHF.